This TCR beta chain was observed in a study of OX40 agonist ivuxolimab in advanced cancers. Study as a whole: Ivuxolimab is an agonistic anti-OX40 (CD134) antibody, and patients were treated with it. People in dose escalation had one of these cancers: hepatocellular carcinoma, melanoma, renal cell or head and neck cancer. Eligibility rules accepted prior anti-PD-1, anti-PD-L1 or anti-CTLA-4 therapy, and over 35% had some. Patients received ivuxolimab, an intravenous treatment, every 2 weeks at 0.01 to 10 mg/kg.

Trimming took 6 bases from V and 5 from J; bases not matched to a gene: 8. CDR3 length equals 14 residues. The V gene's germline CDR1 is MNHNY and CDR2 SVGAGI (reference sequence). The protocol was immunoSEQ multiplex PCR, while the TCRdb copy is restricted to in-frame clones and leaves out a portion. Of some 64,000 clones listed, around 90% are singletons. The chain carries TRBV6-6 and TRBJ1-2; 8 bases align to TRBD1. Sequenced here: CD4+ or CD8+ T cells sorted from blood, sampled in a trial of the OX40 agonist ivuxolimab. The clonotype originates from an adult with an advanced solid tumor such as melanoma, head and neck, liver or kidney cancer. CDR3 sequence: CASSPGTGGYGYTF. Here the CDR3 DNA reads TGTGCCAGCAGCCCAGGGACAGGTGGTTATGGCTACACCTTC.